The text below deals with one TCR beta chain. V trimming: 6 bases; J trimming: 5 bases; junction bases outside the gene matches: 8. The germline CDR1 and CDR2 sequences are SQVTM and ANQGSEA. The CDR3 has 13 amino acids. The sample originates from a study of T cell changes during pregnancy in multiple sclerosis. Measured with immunoSEQ multiplex PCR; TCRdb has only the in-frame clones, and not every one. Counted here are tens of thousands of clones, about nine tenths occurring once; the ten biggest clones make up 0.4% to 0.6%. V gene TRBV29-1 combines with J gene TRBJ1-1; TRBD1 matches 8 bases. The source of this sequence is a female donor with multiple sclerosis, enrolled in a pregnancy study. The sequences come from CD4+ T cells from peripheral blood mononuclear cells, collected in the second trimester of pregnancy. The CDR3 DNA reads TGCAGCGTAGGGACAGGCGGCGGGACTGAAGCTTTCTTT. Translated, it gives CSVGTGGGTEAFF.